The 30 T cell receptor beta chains presented below share a single source sample, sequenced in a study of blood T cell repertoires in COVID-19. This table comes from immunoSEQ multiplex PCR, and its TCRdb copy is limited to in-frame clones, with some not included. The sample has around 120,000 clones; 90% are singletons. The sample taken for sequencing was peripheral blood. These receptors came from a woman in her sixties or seventies with COVID-19, enrolled during active disease.

This chain uses TRBV5-5 with TRBJ1-1; maybe TRBD1 (6 bases). The germline CDR1 and CDR2 sequences are SGHKS and YYEKEE (reference sequence). V lost 3 bases and J lost 2, with 11 bases in between. The CDR3 loop spans 14 amino acids. CDR3 coding DNA: TGTGCCAGCAGCTCCGGACAGAGAAACACTGAAGCTTTCTTT. Translating it yields CASSSGQRNTEAFF.

The rearrangement joins TRBV5-6 to TRBJ2-2; 9 bases map to TRBD1. The germline V gene encodes CDR1 SGHDT and CDR2 YYEEEE. With V trimmed by 4 bases and J by 3 bases, 7 bases remained unmatched. The length of the CDR3 is 16 residues. The CDR3: CASSPGTGIDTGELFF. The CDR3 DNA reads TGTGCCAGCAGCCCCGGGACAGGGATTGACACCGGGGAGCTGTTTTTT.

This chain uses TRBV18 with TRBJ2-5; D is ambiguous. The CDR3 is 14 residues long. CDR1 and CDR2 (germline): KGHSH, LQKENI. V gave up 4 bases and J gave up 3 bases, with 12 bases separating them. The CDR3: CASSRGRHEETQYF. The DNA for the CDR3 is TGTGCCAGCTCACGCGGTCGGCACGAAGAGACCCAGTACTTC. Combining the CDR3 with reference TRBV18 and TRBJ2-5 gives the whole variable domain NAGVMQNPRHLVRRRGQEARLRCSPMKGHSHVYWYRQLPEEGLKFMVYLQKENIIDESGMPKERFSAEFPKEGPSILRIQQVVRGDSAAYFCASSRGRHEETQYFGPGTRLLVL.

V usage is TRBV5-6 and J usage is TRBJ2-5, with a weak D call TRBD2 (6 bases). CDR1 and CDR2 from the germline V gene are SGHDT and YYEEEE. The CDR3 has 13 amino acids. Trimming cost V 4 bases and J 5 bases, with 12 bases left between them. For the CDR3, the DNA is TGTGCCAGCAGCCGGGGGACCAGCGAGACCCAGTACTTC. Translation: CASSRGTSETQYF. The whole variable domain, filled in from reference TRBV5-6 and TRBJ2-5, reads DAGVTQSPTHLIKTRGQQVTLRCSPKSGHDTVSWYQQALGQGPQFIFQYYEEEERQRGNFPDRFSGHQFPNYSSELNVNALLLGDSALYLCASSRGTSETQYFGPGTRLLVL.

V gene TRBV10-3 combines with J gene TRBJ2-3; 8 bases map to TRBD2. The CDR3 is 15 amino acids. Unmatched junction bases numbered 6, after V lost 4 bases and J lost 3 bases. Germline CDR1 reads ENHRY; CDR2 reads SYGVKD. CDR3 nucleotide sequence: TGTGCCATCAGTGCCGGGGTAGCGGGGACAGATACGCAGTATTTT. Translation gives CAISAGVAGTDTQYF.

V gene TRBV5-4 combines with J gene TRBJ2-7; D is perhaps TRBD1 (5 bases). This CDR3 comprises 13 residues. Germline CDR1 SGHNT, CDR2 YYREEE (reference sequence). V lost 4 bases, J lost 2 bases, and 10 bases lay in between. CDR3 nucleotides: TGTGCCAGCAGCCCGGACACAACCTACGAGCAGTACTTC. It specifies CASSPDTTYEQYF.

V gene TRBV7-2 combines with J gene TRBJ1-5; TRBD1 agrees at 9 bases. V lost 6 bases and J lost 2; bases outside the gene matches: 2. This CDR3 region has 14 residues. CDR1 and CDR2 from the germline V gene are SGHTA and FQGNSA. The CDR3 bases are TGTGCCAGCAGTTGGACAGGGGGCAATCAGCCCCAGCATTTT. Its translation: CASSWTGGNQPQHF.

The CDR3 loop is CASSFLTGYVGEQFF. In DNA form, the CDR3 reads TGTGCCAGCAGCTTTCTTACAGGGTACGTCGGTGAGCAGTTCTTC. This chain joins TRBV7-2 and TRBJ2-1; D might be TRBD1 (6 bases). Germline V gives CDR1 SGHTA, CDR2 FQGNSA. The CDR3 is 15 residues long. Trimming shortened V by 3 bases and J by 9 bases, and 18 bases separated the two germline ends.

The chain couples TRBV7-9 to TRBJ2-1, with D hard to call. Germline loops: CDR1 SEHNR, CDR2 FQNEAQ (reference sequence). With 5 bases removed from V and 8 bases from J, the gap between germline ends came to 13 bases. The CDR3 totals 13 residues. The CDR3 DNA sequence: TGTGCCAGCAGCCCTGGGTCGGGTCATGAGCAGTTCTTC. The encoded protein is CASSPGSGHEQFF.

The V call is TRBV6-5, the J call TRBJ1-2; D is possibly TRBD1 (6 bases). CDR3 length: 15 amino acids. Germline CDR1 reads MNHEY; CDR2 reads SVGAGI. Trimming cost V 6 bases and J 3 bases, with 17 bases left between them. CDR3 in DNA: TGTGCCAGCAGGACCGTGGGGAGGGGGGACTATGGCTACACCTTC. Amino acid sequence: CASRTVGRGDYGYTF.

The chain has TRBV5-5 and TRBJ2-3, with TRBD1 as a possible D gene (5 bases). The germline CDR1 and CDR2 sequences are SGHKS and YYEKEE (reference sequence). Trimming took off 4 bases at V and 0 bases at J, with 15 bases between the two ends. The CDR3 is 16 amino acids. The CDR3 DNA reads TGTGCCAGCAGCCTCCCGTCACAGGCTAGCACAGATACGCAGTATTTT. Encoded protein: CASSLPSQASTDTQYF.

The gene calls are TRBV29-1 and TRBJ2-5; D is possibly TRBD2 (7 bases). V was clipped by 6 bases and J by 4 bases, with 15 bases between them. Per the germline V gene, CDR1 is SQVTM and CDR2 is ANQGSEA. This CDR3 is built from 13 residues. As DNA, the CDR3 is TGCAGCGTCGGGGGGCGGCGCTCAGAGACCCAGTACTTC. This translates into CSVGGRRSETQYF.

This chain links TRBV7-3 with TRBJ2-1; D gene unclear. The CDR3 runs to 15 residues. V shed 3 bases and J shed 0 bases, with 9 bases lying between them. Germline V gene data show CDR1 as SGHTA and CDR2 as FQGTGA. For the CDR3, the DNA is TGTGCCAGCAGCTTCCAGGATAGCTCCTACAATGAGCAGTTCTTC. It translates to CASSFQDSSYNEQFF.

This chain connects TRBV4-3 to TRBJ1-5; 7 bases line up with TRBD1. The ends lost 1 base at V and 2 bases at J; junction bases unmatched: 5. The CDR3 consists of 16 residues. Germline CDR1 and CDR2: LGHNA and YSLEER. The CDR3 loop is CASSQARGLGNQPQHF. The CDR3 DNA follows: TGCGCCAGCAGCCAAGCGAGGGGGCTTGGCAATCAGCCCCAGCATTTT.

As concerns this clone: Other nucleotide sequences from this sample produce the same CDR3. This sequence joins TRBV11-3 and TRBJ2-1; 11 bases line up with TRBD2. Looked up from germline, CDR1 is SGHNT and CDR2 is YENEEA. The CDR3 is made up of 15 amino acids. V lost 1 base to trimming and J lost 4 bases; unmatched junction nucleotides: 0. For the CDR3, the DNA is TGTGCCAGCAGCTTAGTAGCGGGGGGGTACAATGAGCAGTTCTTC. Protein product: CASSLVAGGYNEQFF.

The rearrangement links TRBV18 to TRBJ1-4; 9 nucleotides match TRBD1. From germline, CDR1 is KGHSH and CDR2 LQKENI. The CDR3 consists of 14 residues. The V and J ends lost 3 bases and 7 bases, in that order; junction bases with no gene match: 3. CDR3 DNA sequence: TGTGCCAGCTCACCCTCGACAGGGGGTGAAAAACTGTTTTTT. This encodes CASSPSTGGEKLFF.

This chain joins TRBV19 and TRBJ2-2; tentatively, D is TRBD2 (6 bases). V was trimmed by 5 bases and J by 5 bases, leaving 18 bases between them. Germline V gene sequence: CDR1 LNHDA, CDR2 SQIVND (reference sequence). This CDR3 contains 16 residues. The DNA of the CDR3 is TGTGCCAGTAGTGCCCTGGATGGGGGGTCGACCGGGGAGCTGTTTTTT. Encoded protein: CASSALDGGSTGELFF. The entire variable domain, with the rest obtained from reference TRBV19 and TRBJ2-2, is as follows: DGGITQSPKYLFRKEGQNVTLSCEQNLNHDAMYWYRQDPGQGLRLIYYSQIVNDFQKGDIAEGYSVSREKKESFPLTVTSAQKNPTAFYLCASSALDGGSTGELFFGEGSRLTVL.

V gene TRBV21-1 combines with J gene TRBJ1-3. TRBV21-1 is an annotated pseudogene. This CDR3 has 20 residues. CDR3 amino acids: CASSPSSTGEGENAGNTIYF. DNA of the CDR3: TGTGCCAGCAGCCCATCCTCAACGGGGGAGGGGGAAAACGCTGGAAACACCATATATTTT.

The V gene is TRBV7-9, the J gene TRBJ1-1, with D perhaps TRBD1 (6 bases). The CDR3 runs 13 residues. From germline, CDR1 is SEHNR and CDR2 FQNEAQ (reference sequence). Trimming shortened V by 4 bases and J by 1 base, and 7 bases separated the two germline ends. The CDR3 DNA is TGTGCCAGCAGCTGGGGGCGGAACACTGAAGCTTTCTTT. Its translation: CASSWGRNTEAFF.

The J gene is TRBJ2-3, the V gene TRBV3-1 (or the pseudogene TRBV3-2); unclear D gene. V was cut by 1 base and J by 0 bases, with 8 bases left in between. This CDR3 comprises 15 residues. Germline CDR1 LGHDT, CDR2 YNNKEL (reference sequence). Written as DNA, the CDR3 is TGTGCCAGCAGCCAAGGGAGTACTAGCACAGATACGCAGTATTTT. Residues: CASSQGSTSTDTQYF.

The rearrangement links TRBV30 to TRBJ1-1, with no clear D. Germline V gene data show CDR1 as GTSNPN and CDR2 as SVGIG (reference sequence). The V and J ends lost 5 bases and 1 base respectively, with 11 bases between them. The CDR3 has 13 residues. CDR3 sequence: CAWAGRSNTEAFF. CDR3 in DNA: TGTGCCTGGGCAGGTAGATCGAACACTGAAGCTTTCTTT.

The chain combines TRBV2 with TRBJ1-2; no clear D gene. Trimming left V 2 bases short and J 1 base short, with 5 bases between. In germline, CDR1 is SNHLY, CDR2 FYNNEI. This CDR3 has 13 residues. In nucleotides, the CDR3 is TGTGCCAGCAGTGAACAATTTAACTATGGCTACACCTTC. It is translated as CASSEQFNYGYTF.

The chain recombines TRBV9 with TRBJ2-1, with D perhaps matching TRBD2 (5 bases). The CDR3 loop spans 15 amino acids. V gave up 0 bases and J gave up 4 bases, with 11 bases separating them. Germline assignment: CDR1 SGDLS and CDR2 YYNGEE. The CDR3 here is CASSVGSGEYNEQFF. In DNA, the CDR3 is TGTGCCAGCAGCGTAGGTTCCGGGGAATACAATGAGCAGTTCTTC.

CDR3 sequence (DNA): TGTGCCAGCAGCCAGGAAACAGGGGGCACTGAAGCTTTCTTT. The encoded protein is CASSQETGGTEAFF. This chain uses TRBV14 with TRBJ1-1; 8 nucleotides match TRBD1. Germline V CDR1 and CDR2: SGHDN, FVKESK. Unmatched junction bases numbered 4, after V lost 3 bases and J lost 4 bases. The CDR3 is made up of 14 amino acids. The entire variable domain, with the rest obtained from reference TRBV14 and TRBJ1-1, is as follows: EAGVTQFPSHSVIEKGQTVTLRCDPISGHDNLYWYRRVMGKEIKFLLHFVKESKQDESGMPNNRFLAERTGGTYSTLKVQPAELEDSGVYFCASSQETGGTEAFFGQGTRLTVV.

The genes are TRBV7-2 and TRBJ1-6, with 7 positions matching TRBD1. The V segment lost 6 bases and the J segment 7 bases; nucleotides outside the gene matches: 9. Germline loops: CDR1 SGHTA, CDR2 FQGNSA. The CDR3 is 15 residues long. The CDR3: CASRRSGTENSPLHF. The CDR3 DNA reads TGTGCCAGCAGGCGGTCAGGGACAGAAAATTCACCCCTCCACTTT. Full variable domain (missing parts from reference TRBV7-2 and TRBJ1-6): GAGVSQSPSNKVTEKGKDVELRCDPISGHTALYWYRQSLGQGLEFLIYFQGNSAPDKSGLPSDRFSAERTGGSVSTLTIQRTQQEDSAVYLCASRRSGTENSPLHFGNGTRLTVT.

The CDR3 nucleotides read TGCGCCAGCAGCCAAGCGACGGGTAGTAGCAATCAGCCCCAGCATTTT. This codes for CASSQATGSSNQPQHF. J is TRBJ1-5 and V is TRBV4-3; D is undetermined. This CDR3 comprises 16 residues. Trimming took off 1 base at V and 0 bases at J, with 10 bases between the two ends. CDR1 LGHNA and CDR2 YSLEER come from the germline V gene.

The chain joins TRBV7-6 to TRBJ1-5; D is perhaps TRBD1 (6 bases). The CDR3 runs 16 residues. Germline V gives CDR1 SGHVS, CDR2 FNYEAQ. V dropped 2 bases and J dropped 1 base, with 12 bases sitting between them. This CDR3 is CASSLLGGGSNQPQHF. The CDR3 DNA follows: TGTGCCAGCAGCTTACTTGGGGGCGGAAGCAATCAGCCCCAGCATTTT. The entire variable domain, with the rest obtained from reference TRBV7-6 and TRBJ1-5, is as follows: GAGVSQSPRYKVTKRGQDVALRCDPISGHVSLYWYRQALGQGPEFLTYFNYEAQQDKSGLPNDRFSAERPEGSISTLTIQRTEQRDSAMYRCASSLLGGGSNQPQHFGDGTRLSIL.

V gene TRBV18 combines with J gene TRBJ1-6, with TRBD1 matching over 12 bases. CDR1 and CDR2 (germline): KGHSH, LQKENI. J gave up 7 bases and V 6 bases, and 4 bases lay outside the gene matches. The CDR3 totals 15 residues. CDR3 region: CASSPGQGANSPLHF. CDR3 nucleotides: TGTGCCAGCTCCCCGGGACAGGGGGCGAATTCACCCCTCCACTTT.

V usage is TRBV30 and J usage is TRBJ2-5; 7 bases match TRBD1. This CDR3 has 14 amino acids. With V trimmed by 3 bases and J by 5 bases, 9 bases remained unmatched. Germline V lookup: CDR1 GTSNPN, CDR2 SVGIG (reference sequence). The CDR3 protein is CAWRVQGIRETQYF. The CDR3 nucleotides are TGTGCCTGGAGGGTACAGGGGATCCGGGAGACCCAGTACTTC. Combining the CDR3 with reference TRBV30 and TRBJ2-5 gives the whole variable domain SQTIHQWPATLVQPVGSPLSLECTVEGTSNPNLYWYRQAAGRGLQLLFYSVGIGQISSEVPQNLSASRPQDRQFILSSKKLLLSDSGFYLCAWRVQGIRETQYFGPGTRLLVL.

The chain carries TRBV9 and TRBJ2-1; TRBD2 matches at 7 bases. CDR3 size: 18 residues. Germline CDR1 and CDR2: SGDLS and YYNGEE. The ends lost 0 bases at V and 3 bases at J; junction bases unmatched: 12. The CDR3 region is CASSVDPPGAGIYNEQFF. The CDR3 DNA reads TGTGCCAGCAGCGTAGATCCCCCGGGAGCGGGGATCTACAATGAGCAGTTCTTC.